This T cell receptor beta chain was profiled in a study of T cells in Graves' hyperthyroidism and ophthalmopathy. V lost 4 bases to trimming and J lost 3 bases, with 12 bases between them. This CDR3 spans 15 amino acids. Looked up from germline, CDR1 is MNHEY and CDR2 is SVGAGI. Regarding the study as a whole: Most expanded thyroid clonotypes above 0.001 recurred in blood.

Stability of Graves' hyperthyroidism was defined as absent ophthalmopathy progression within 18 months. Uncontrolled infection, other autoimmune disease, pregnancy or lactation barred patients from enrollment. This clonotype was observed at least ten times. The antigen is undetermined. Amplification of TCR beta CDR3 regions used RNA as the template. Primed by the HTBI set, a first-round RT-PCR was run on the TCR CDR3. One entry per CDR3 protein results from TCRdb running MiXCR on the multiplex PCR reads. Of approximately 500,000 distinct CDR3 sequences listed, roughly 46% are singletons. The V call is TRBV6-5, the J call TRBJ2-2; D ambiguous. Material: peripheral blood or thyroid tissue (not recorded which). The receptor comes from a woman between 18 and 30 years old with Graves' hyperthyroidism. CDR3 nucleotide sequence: TGTGCCAGCAGTTCCCCCTACCTTTACACCGGGGAGCTGTTTTTT. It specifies CASSSPYLYTGELFF.